This T cell receptor beta chain was observed in a study of blood T cell repertoires in COVID-19. The length of the CDR3 is 18 residues. CDR1 and CDR2 (germline): SGHDN, FVKESK. The J segment lost 0 bases and the V segment lost 4 bases, leaving 9 bases of the junction unmatched. Enrolled through a virtual design, the participants were between roughly 18 and 90 years of age and came from under 30 US areas. Clinical histories supplied by participants themselves formed the basis of cohort assignment. A COVID-19 case had been met by exposed participants during the 2 weeks before study entry. Per the authors' pipeline: Counts of nucleated cells, estimated from reference gene primer amplification, were obtained. Clones were read by immunoSEQ multiplex PCR, and TCRdb kept only the in-frame ones, dropping some. That table supplies the V and J calls and clone size; D and trimming were determined from the DNA. The sample includes hundreds of thousands of clones, around nine tenths of them seen just once.

This receptor was identified in a woman aged 50 to 65 who had been exposed to COVID-19. Sample: PBMCs or T cells enriched from blood (not recorded which). The chain links TRBV14 to TRBJ2-7; 13 bases agree with TRBD2. This CDR3 is CASSPRTSGGRSSYEQYF. CDR3 nucleotides: TGTGCCAGCAGCCCTCGGACTAGCGGGGGACGGAGCTCCTACGAGCAGTACTTC.